This TCR beta chain was identified in a study of OX40 agonist ivuxolimab in advanced cancers. TCRdb's copy holds only in-frame clones and misses some; the assay was immunoSEQ multiplex PCR. The sample carries approximately 99,000 clones, approximately 89% recorded once. Regarding the study as a whole: Fewer expanded clones were found on average in CD4+ than in CD8+ T cells.

About this clone: The antigen remains undetermined.

This CDR3 region has 15 residues. CDR1 is SGHNT, CDR2 YENEEA, per germline. The junction had 8 bases not matched to a gene; V was cut back by 8 bases and J by 1 base. Sequencing was performed on CD4+ or CD8+ T cells sorted from blood, taken in a trial of the OX40 agonist ivuxolimab. The rearrangement links TRBV11-3 to TRBJ2-3; the match to TRBD2 covers 8 bases. The sequence was obtained from an adult with an advanced solid tumor such as melanoma, head and neck, liver or kidney cancer. The CDR3 DNA reads TGTGCCAGCCTCACAGCGGGAGCTGGCACAGATACGCAGTATTTT. This translates into CASLTAGAGTDTQYF.